The T cell receptor beta chain under discussion was sequenced for a study of Graves' ophthalmopathy and Graves' hyperthyroidism. Study-wide context: Peripheral blood sampling preceded any treatment and occurred at initial diagnosis. Study conclusions and caveats: The model's ophthalmopathy progression predictions had roughly 69% sensitivity and 72.22% specificity. Blood shared most expanded thyroid clonotypes above 0.001 frequency.

Germline lookup yields CDR1 MNHNY and CDR2 SVGAGI (reference sequence). V shed 0 bases and J shed 4 bases, with 13 bases lying between them. The CDR3 runs 16 residues. Among the exclusions were patients with other autoimmune diseases, uncontrolled infections, pregnancy or lactation. The TCR beta CDR3 regions underwent amplification from RNA transcripts. RT-PCR in the first round used HTBI primers; a second-round multiplex PCR followed. TCRdb used MiXCR to reprocess the multiplex PCR reads, holding one entry per CDR3 protein. The sample shows almost 750,000 distinct CDR3 sequences, roughly two fifths of them seen only once. This clonotype occurred a few times. The antigen is undetermined.

The chain links TRBV6-6 to TRBJ1-5; D is perhaps TRBD1 (6 bases). The sequence came from an adult man with Graves' ophthalmopathy. Sequencing was performed on peripheral blood. The DNA for the CDR3 is TGTGCCAGCAGTTACTCAATCAGGGGAAGAAATCAGCCCCAGCATTTT. Translation: CASSYSIRGRNQPQHF.